The 29 T cell receptor beta chains below were found in one sample sequenced in a study of shared T cell receptors in the human thymus. Sequencing was performed with immunoSEQ multiplex PCR; in TCRdb, only in-frame clones are kept and a portion is missing. The sample records hundreds of thousands of clones, about 80% being singletons. This sample also belongs to another study, concerning human thymus T cells.

The sequenced material came from thymocytes. These TCRs come from a boy under three years old with a congenital heart defect.

V and J are TRBV10-3 and TRBJ2-7; 9 bases are shared with TRBD1. The germline gives CDR1 ENHRY, CDR2 SYGVKD. After removal of 0 bases from V and 6 bases from J, the junction contained 18 bases not matched to a gene. CDR3 length equals 19 residues. In DNA, the CDR3 is TGTGCCATCAGTGAGTCTTGGAAGGCCCCCGGAGACAGGGGGTCCGAGCAGTACTTC. Translating gives CAISESWKAPGDRGSEQYF.

V usage is TRBV5-1 and J usage is TRBJ1-5; a weak D match, TRBD1 (6 bases). The CDR3 length is 15 residues. Looked up from germline, CDR1 is SGHRS and CDR2 is YFSETQ. V gave up 0 bases and J gave up 7 bases, with 14 bases separating them. The CDR3 bases are TGCGCCAGCAGCTTGGACCAGACCCAGGGGCAGCCCCAGCATTTT. Amino acid sequence: CASSLDQTQGQPQHF.

This chain connects TRBV28 to TRBJ2-3; the D gene is possibly TRBD2 (6 bases). V was pared by 0 bases and J by 1 base, with 20 bases between. Germline values: CDR1 MDHEN, CDR2 SYDVKM. The CDR3 totals 19 residues. The DNA for the CDR3 is TGTGCCAGCAGTTTATGCAAGAGGTCCCAGCGGGTCGGCACAGATACGCAGTATTTT. Translating gives CASSLCKRSQRVGTDTQYF.

In its sample, this clone was seen once. This rearrangement joins TRBV4-2 to TRBJ2-1; 8 nucleotides align to TRBD2. The junction had 18 bases not matched to a gene; V was cut back by 2 bases and J by 6 bases. This CDR3 contains 19 residues. The germline V gene encodes CDR1 LGHNA and CDR2 YNFKEQ. The CDR3: CASSQTPRGKRETGNEQFF. The CDR3 DNA reads as TGTGCCAGCAGCCAAACGCCGCGCGGGAAGCGGGAGACTGGCAATGAGCAGTTCTTC.

This clone was seen just once. The chain couples TRBV30 to TRBJ2-5, with TRBD1 identical over 9 bases. Germline V gene data show CDR1 as GTSNPN and CDR2 as SVGIG (reference sequence). There are 16 residues in the CDR3. Trimming took 0 bases from V and 5 from J; bases not matched to a gene: 10. The CDR3 loop is CAWSVNGTGRMETQYF. The CDR3 coding sequence is TGTGCCTGGAGTGTAAACGGGACAGGGAGGATGGAGACCCAGTACTTC.

The chain links TRBV7-8 to TRBJ2-3, with 10 positions matching TRBD2. The CDR3 consists of 18 residues. V gave up 5 bases and J gave up 3 bases; unmatched junction bases: 14. CDR1 is SGHVS and CDR2 is FQNEAQ in the germline V gene. The CDR3 coding sequence is TGTGCCAGCAGCCCTCCCGGCCCGGGACTAGCGTATACAGATACGCAGTATTTT. Its translation: CASSPPGPGLAYTDTQYF.

V gene TRBV4-3 combines with J gene TRBJ2-1; D is unresolved. This CDR3 comprises 13 residues. Germline CDR1 LGHNA, CDR2 YSLEER. Trimming removed 8 bases at V and 9 bases at J, with 17 bases between. CDR3 sequence reads: CASPQRVTGEQFF. The CDR3 DNA follows: TGCGCCAGCCCTCAGCGAGTTACCGGTGAGCAGTTCTTC.

This clone has more than one count but fewer than ten. The V and J genes are TRBV6-1 and TRBJ2-3, with no clear D. CDR3 length equals 14 residues. V was shortened by 3 bases and J by 1 base, with 8 bases between the two germline ends. The V gene's germline CDR1 is MNHNS and CDR2 SASEGT. The CDR3 region has the DNA TGTGCCAGCAGTGAGTTAGATCGCACAGATACGCAGTATTTT. This codes for CASSELDRTDTQYF.

The gene calls are TRBV30 and TRBJ1-5; 11 bases are a match to TRBD1. Germline V lookup: CDR1 GTSNPN, CDR2 SVGIG (reference sequence). This CDR3 comprises 22 residues. With 0 bases clipped from V and 0 bases from J, the junction kept 19 bases outside the gene matches. CDR3 loop: CAWSVEDRGPSTPQYSNQPQHF. The CDR3 coding sequence is TGTGCCTGGAGTGTAGAGGACAGGGGGCCCTCAACCCCTCAGTATAGCAATCAGCCCCAGCATTTT.

The chain combines TRBV9 with TRBJ2-7; TRBD1 matches at 8 bases. After removal of 4 bases from V and 6 bases from J, the junction contained 6 bases not matched to a gene. The germline gives CDR1 SGDLS, CDR2 YYNGEE. The CDR3 runs 13 residues. The CDR3 sequence is CASSIEQGGEQYF. CDR3 sequence (DNA): TGTGCCAGCAGCATCGAACAGGGGGGCGAGCAGTACTTC.

V gene TRBV5-6 combines with J gene TRBJ2-5; the match to TRBD1 covers 9 bases. Germline CDR1 and CDR2: SGHDT and YYEEEE. This CDR3 contains 15 residues. V lost 2 bases, J lost 5 bases, and 7 bases stayed unmatched. This CDR3 is CASSLRTGDLETQYF. The CDR3 coding sequence is TGTGCCAGCAGCTTACGGACAGGGGATCTGGAGACCCAGTACTTC.

The chain has TRBV4-2 and TRBJ2-2, with D tentatively TRBD2 (6 bases). This CDR3 comprises 18 residues. Trimming pared 1 base from V and 8 bases from J, leaving 23 bases between. Germline CDR1 is LGHNA and CDR2 is YNFKEQ. CDR3 in amino acids: CASSQGLGGGVARGELFF. The DNA for the CDR3 is TGTGCCAGCAGCCAAGGGCTGGGGGGAGGAGTGGCCAGGGGGGAGCTGTTTTTT.

This clone was detected a few times. The chain recombines TRBV10-3 with TRBJ1-1; 8 bases align to TRBD1. Losses at the gene ends were 2 bases for V and 5 bases for J; bases not matched to a gene: 13. The CDR3 is made up of 17 amino acids. Germline V CDR1 and CDR2: ENHRY, SYGVKD. The CDR3 region has the DNA TGTGCCATCAGTGAGGATTTCGAGGGCAGGGGGCTAACTGAAGCTTTCTTT. Amino acid sequence: CAISEDFEGRGLTEAFF.

The CDR3 region is CASSPEKTGQGGTEAFF. The CDR3 DNA follows: TGTGCCAGCAGTCCCGAAAAAACCGGACAGGGAGGGACTGAAGCTTTCTTT. The chain is built from TRBV9 and TRBJ1-1, with 8 bases that match TRBD1. Per the germline V gene, CDR1 is SGDLS and CDR2 is YYNGEE. The V and J ends lost 5 bases and 5 bases, in that order; junction bases with no gene match: 17. This CDR3 has 17 amino acids. Full variable domain (rest looked up from reference TRBV9 and TRBJ1-1): DSGVTQTPKHLITATGQRVTLRCSPRSGDLSVYWYQQSLDQGLQFLIQYYNGEERAKGNILERFSAQQFPDLHSELNLSSLELGDSALYFCASSPEKTGQGGTEAFFGQGTRLTVV.

The chain combines TRBV5-6 with TRBJ2-7; 7 bases are shared with TRBD2. From germline, CDR1 is SGHDT and CDR2 YYEEEE. This CDR3 has 16 residues. V was clipped by 0 bases and J by 2 bases; unmatched bases: 8. The CDR3 bases are TGTGCCAGCAGCTTGGGGGCGACTAGCCGAACCTACGAGCAGTACTTC. Amino acids: CASSLGATSRTYEQYF.

The J gene is TRBJ1-2, the V gene TRBV27, with 9 bases that match TRBD1. CDR1 is MNHEY and CDR2 is SMNVEV in the germline V gene (reference sequence). The CDR3 runs 13 residues. The V segment lost 6 bases and the J segment 4 bases; nucleotides outside the gene matches: 3. CDR3 sequence reads: CASRGQGPYGYTF. The DNA of the CDR3 is TGTGCCAGCAGAGGACAGGGGCCCTATGGCTACACCTTC.

The chain links TRBV5-1 to TRBJ1-3; a possible D gene is TRBD1 (6 bases). The V gene's germline CDR1 is SGHRS and CDR2 YFSETQ. The V end lost 4 bases, the J end lost 0 bases, and 20 bases lay between the germline ends. The CDR3 sequence is 18 residues long. CDR3 loop: CASSLVGQQIISGNTIYF. CDR3 sequence (DNA): TGCGCCAGCAGCCTGGTCGGACAGCAGATTATCTCTGGAAACACCATATATTTT.

The chain combines TRBV5-1 with TRBJ1-1; no reliable D call. The CDR3 extends over 15 amino acids. Germline V gene sequence: CDR1 SGHRS, CDR2 YFSETQ. V lost 3 bases and J 13 bases, leaving 25 bases between the germline ends. CDR3 loop: CASSSIPPKLLGGFF. The CDR3 coding sequence is TGCGCCAGCAGCTCGATCCCGCCGAAACTACTAGGCGGTTTCTTT.

The V call is TRBV10-3, the J call TRBJ2-2, with TRBD1 as a possible D gene (6 bases). Germline V gives CDR1 ENHRY, CDR2 SYGVKD. The CDR3 totals 16 residues. V gave up 2 bases and J gave up 0 bases, with 10 bases separating them. The CDR3 is CAISEAGEPNTGELFF. CDR3 coding DNA: TGTGCCATCAGTGAGGCAGGGGAACCGAACACCGGGGAGCTGTTTTTT.

This clone showed up just a few times. The V gene is TRBV7-6, the J gene TRBJ1-1; no definite D call. The CDR3 covers 17 residues. Germline lookup yields CDR1 SGHVS and CDR2 FNYEAQ. V was shortened by 0 bases and J by 7 bases, with 21 bases between the two germline ends. The CDR3 here is CASSLAVRADPKDEAFF. CDR3 DNA: TGTGCCAGCAGCTTAGCCGTGCGGGCAGACCCTAAAGATGAAGCTTTCTTT.

V usage is TRBV6-1 and J usage is TRBJ2-6; D remains unclear. CDR1 and CDR2 from the germline V gene are MNHNS and SASEGT. CDR3 length: 13 residues. Trimming left V 4 bases short and J 3 bases short, with 4 bases between. Here the CDR3 reads CASSAFGANVLTF. The CDR3 bases are TGTGCCAGCAGTGCCTTTGGGGCCAACGTCCTGACTTTC.

The V and J genes are TRBV6-6 and TRBJ2-7, with TRBD1 matching over 7 bases. This CDR3 has 16 amino acids. Germline V gene data show CDR1 as MNHNY and CDR2 as SVGAGI (reference sequence). V lost 4 bases and J lost 2; bases outside the gene matches: 11. In nucleotides, the CDR3 is TGTGCCAGCAGTTCCACCCCTCGACAGGGTCCCTACGAGCAGTACTTC. Translation: CASSSTPRQGPYEQYF.

This clone was recorded once. The chain recombines TRBV29-1 with TRBJ2-7, with 9 bases aligning to TRBD1. Germline V gives CDR1 SQVTM, CDR2 ANQGSEA. The CDR3 covers 14 residues. The V gene end was trimmed by 0 bases and the J gene end by 4 bases; junction bases not matched to a gene: 4. CDR3 in DNA: TGCAGCGTTGAAGAACAGGGGGCAAAGTACGAGCAGTACTTC. Residues: CSVEEQGAKYEQYF.

The V call is TRBV10-3, the J call TRBJ2-2; possibly TRBD2 for D (5 bases). Trimming took off 3 bases at V and 1 base at J, with 12 bases between the two ends. In germline, CDR1 is ENHRY, CDR2 SYGVKD. This CDR3 is 16 amino acids long. The CDR3: CAISEYKRRNTGELFF. DNA for the CDR3: TGTGCCATCAGTGAATATAAGCGGAGGAACACCGGGGAGCTGTTTTTT.

The V gene is TRBV14, the J gene TRBJ2-7; 8 positions agree with TRBD1. With V trimmed by 5 bases and J by 6 bases, 12 bases remained unmatched. CDR3 size: 15 residues. CDR1 is SGHDN and CDR2 is FVKESK in the germline V gene. The chain's CDR3 is CASSVGQGAIFEQYF. Here the CDR3 DNA reads TGTGCCAGCAGCGTGGGGCAGGGGGCGATATTCGAGCAGTACTTC.

The chain uses TRBV2 and TRBJ2-2; D is ambiguous. The CDR3 is 13 residues long. The V end was cut by 4 bases, the J end by 1 base, with 4 bases between. CDR1 SNHLY and CDR2 FYNNEI come from the germline V gene. CDR3 protein: CASSVRNTGELFF. The DNA of the CDR3 is TGTGCCAGCAGTGTGCGGAACACCGGGGAGCTGTTTTTT.

J is TRBJ2-5 and V is TRBV5-8, with 7 bases identical to TRBD1. The germline CDR1 and CDR2 sequences are SGHTS and YDEGEE. This CDR3 contains 13 residues. V trimming: 0 bases; J trimming: 4 bases; junction bases outside the gene matches: 0. CDR3 loop: CASSLGQGETQYF. The CDR3 bases are TGTGCCAGCAGCTTGGGACAGGGAGAGACCCAGTACTTC.

The CDR3 region is CASSSPPSGKDNEQFF. The CDR3 DNA is TGCGCCAGCAGCTCCCCCCCCAGCGGGAAAGACAATGAGCAGTTCTTC. This chain uses TRBV5-1 with TRBJ2-1; 7 bases map to TRBD2. J was trimmed by 5 bases and V by 3 bases; bases with no gene match: 11. The CDR3 length is 16 residues. Germline V CDR1 and CDR2: SGHRS, YFSETQ.

CDR3 amino acids: CASSSNYEQYF. The CDR3, as DNA: TGTGCCAGCAGTTCTAACTACGAGCAGTACTTC. The chain has TRBV27 and TRBJ2-7; D is uncertain. The ends were cut back, 4 bases at V and 3 bases at J, with 4 bases in the middle. CDR3 length: 11 amino acids. Germline V gene data show CDR1 as MNHEY and CDR2 as SMNVEV (reference sequence).